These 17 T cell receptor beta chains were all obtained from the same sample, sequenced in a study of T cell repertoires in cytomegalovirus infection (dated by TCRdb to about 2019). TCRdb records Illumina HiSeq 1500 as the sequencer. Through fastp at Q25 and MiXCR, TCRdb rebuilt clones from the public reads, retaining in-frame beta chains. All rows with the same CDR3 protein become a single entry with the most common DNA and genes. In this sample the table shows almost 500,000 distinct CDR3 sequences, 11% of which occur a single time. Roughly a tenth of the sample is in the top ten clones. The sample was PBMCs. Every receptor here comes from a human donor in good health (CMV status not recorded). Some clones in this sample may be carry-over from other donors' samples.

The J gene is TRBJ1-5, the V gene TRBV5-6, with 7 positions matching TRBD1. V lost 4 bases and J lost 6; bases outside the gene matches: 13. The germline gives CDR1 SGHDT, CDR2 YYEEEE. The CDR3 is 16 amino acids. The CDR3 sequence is CASSGRGGLGGQPQHF. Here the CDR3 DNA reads TGTGCCAGCAGCGGAAGAGGGGGCCTAGGGGGTCAGCCCCAGCATTTT.

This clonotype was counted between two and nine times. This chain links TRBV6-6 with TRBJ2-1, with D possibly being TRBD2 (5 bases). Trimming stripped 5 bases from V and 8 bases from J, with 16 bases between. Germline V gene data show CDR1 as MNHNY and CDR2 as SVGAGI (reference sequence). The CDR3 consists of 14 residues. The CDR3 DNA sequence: TGTGCCAGCAGTCCAAAACTAGGTCGGGATGAGCAGTTCTTC. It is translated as CASSPKLGRDEQFF.

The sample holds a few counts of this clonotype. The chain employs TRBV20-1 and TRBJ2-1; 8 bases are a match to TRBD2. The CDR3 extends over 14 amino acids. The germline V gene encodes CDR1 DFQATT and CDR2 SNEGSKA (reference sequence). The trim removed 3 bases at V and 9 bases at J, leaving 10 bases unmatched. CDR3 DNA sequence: TGCAGTGCTAGGTTCGGGGGGGCCCTAGGTGAGCAGTTCTTC. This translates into CSARFGGALGEQFF.

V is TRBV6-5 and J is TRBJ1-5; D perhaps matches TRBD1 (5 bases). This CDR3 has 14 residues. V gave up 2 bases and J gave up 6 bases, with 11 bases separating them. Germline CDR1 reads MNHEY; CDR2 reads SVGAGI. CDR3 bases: TGTGCCAGCAGTTACGTGCAGGGAGGTCAGCCCCAGCATTTT. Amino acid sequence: CASSYVQGGQPQHF.

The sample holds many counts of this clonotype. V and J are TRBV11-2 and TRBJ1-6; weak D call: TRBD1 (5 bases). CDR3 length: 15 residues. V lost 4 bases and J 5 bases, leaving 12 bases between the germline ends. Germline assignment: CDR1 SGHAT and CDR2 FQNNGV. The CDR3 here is CASSSPGRDNSPLHF. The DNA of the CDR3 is TGTGCCAGCAGCTCTCCGGGACGGGATAATTCACCCCTCCACTTT.

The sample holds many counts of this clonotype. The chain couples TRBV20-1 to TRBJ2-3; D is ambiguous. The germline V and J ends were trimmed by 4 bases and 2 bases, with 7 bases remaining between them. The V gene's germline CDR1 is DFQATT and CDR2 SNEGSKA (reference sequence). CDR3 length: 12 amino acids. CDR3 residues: CSAKANTDTQYF. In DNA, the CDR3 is TGCAGTGCTAAGGCTAACACAGATACGCAGTATTTT.

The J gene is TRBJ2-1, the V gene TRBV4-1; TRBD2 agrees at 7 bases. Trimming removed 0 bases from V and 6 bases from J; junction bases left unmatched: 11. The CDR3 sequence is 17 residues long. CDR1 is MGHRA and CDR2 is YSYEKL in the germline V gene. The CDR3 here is CASSQENSGRRFNEQFF. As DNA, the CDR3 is TGCGCCAGCAGCCAAGAAAATAGCGGGCGGCGTTTCAATGAGCAGTTCTTC.

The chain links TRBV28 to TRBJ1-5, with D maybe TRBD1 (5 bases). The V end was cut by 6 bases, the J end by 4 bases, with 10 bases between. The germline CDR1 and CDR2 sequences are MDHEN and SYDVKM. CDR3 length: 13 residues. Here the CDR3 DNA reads TGTGCCAGCAGGGGCGCAGGGAATCAGCCCCAGCATTTT. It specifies CASRGAGNQPQHF.

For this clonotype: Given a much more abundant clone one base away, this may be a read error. This chain's CDR3 is CASSEGQGSQETQYF. The DNA for the CDR3 is TGTGCCAGCAGTGAAGGACAGGGGTCCCAAGAGACCCAGTACTTC. The chain is built from TRBV2 and TRBJ2-5; 8 bases align to TRBD1. Trimming at V came to 1 base and at J to 1 base, leaving 2 bases not matched to a gene. The germline gives CDR1 SNHLY, CDR2 FYNNEI. This CDR3 contains 15 residues.

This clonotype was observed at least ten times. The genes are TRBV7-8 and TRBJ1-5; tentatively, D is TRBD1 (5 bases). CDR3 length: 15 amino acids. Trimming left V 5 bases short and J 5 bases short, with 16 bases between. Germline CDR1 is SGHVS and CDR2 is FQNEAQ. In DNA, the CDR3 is TGTGCCAGCAGCGCCCAGGCCGGGACGGATCAGCCCCAGCATTTT. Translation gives CASSAQAGTDQPQHF.

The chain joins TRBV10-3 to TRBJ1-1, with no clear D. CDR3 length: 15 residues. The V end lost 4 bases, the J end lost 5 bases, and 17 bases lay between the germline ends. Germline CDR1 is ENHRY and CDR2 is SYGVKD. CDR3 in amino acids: CAISVGLEGNTEAFF. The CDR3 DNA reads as TGTGCCATCAGTGTGGGTTTAGAAGGGAATACTGAAGCTTTCTTT.

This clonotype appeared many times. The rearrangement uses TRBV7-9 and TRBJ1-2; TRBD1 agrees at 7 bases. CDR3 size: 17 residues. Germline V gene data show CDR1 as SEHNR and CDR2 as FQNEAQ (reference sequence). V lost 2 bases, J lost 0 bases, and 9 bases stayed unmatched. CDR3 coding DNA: TGTGCCAGCAGCTTATTGGCAGGGGGGCAAGCTAACTATGGCTACACCTTC. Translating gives CASSLLAGGQANYGYTF.

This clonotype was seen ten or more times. The CDR3 is CASHSTYEQYF. The CDR3 coding sequence is TGTGCCAGTCACTCTACCTACGAGCAGTACTTC. This chain links TRBV6-5 with TRBJ2-7; D is undetermined. Germline V lookup: CDR1 MNHEY, CDR2 SVGAGI. Trimming pared 9 bases from V and 2 bases from J, leaving 8 bases between. CDR3 length: 11 residues.

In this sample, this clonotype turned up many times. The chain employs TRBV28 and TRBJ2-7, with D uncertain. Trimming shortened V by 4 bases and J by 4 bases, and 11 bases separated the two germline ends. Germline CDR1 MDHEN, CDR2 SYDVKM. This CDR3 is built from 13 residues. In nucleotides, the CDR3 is TGTGCCAGCAGTTCGACATCTCGGTACGAGCAGTACTTC. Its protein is CASSSTSRYEQYF.

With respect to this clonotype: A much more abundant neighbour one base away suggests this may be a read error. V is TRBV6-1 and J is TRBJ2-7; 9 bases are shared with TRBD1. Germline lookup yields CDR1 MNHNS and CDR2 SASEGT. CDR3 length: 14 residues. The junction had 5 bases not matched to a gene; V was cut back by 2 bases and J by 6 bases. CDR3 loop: CASSERDRVGEQYF. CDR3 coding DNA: TGTGCCAGCAGTGAACGGGACAGGGTTGGCGAGCAGTACTTC.

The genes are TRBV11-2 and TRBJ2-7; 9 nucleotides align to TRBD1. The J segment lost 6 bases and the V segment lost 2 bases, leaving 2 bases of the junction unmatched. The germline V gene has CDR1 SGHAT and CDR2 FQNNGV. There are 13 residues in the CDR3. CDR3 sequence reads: CASSLKGQGEQYF. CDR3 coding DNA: TGTGCCAGCAGCTTAAAGGGACAGGGCGAGCAGTACTTC. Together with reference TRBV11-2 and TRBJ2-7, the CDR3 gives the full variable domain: EAGVAQSPRYKIIEKRQSVAFWCNPISGHATLYWYQQILGQGPKLLIQFQNNGVVDDSQLPKDRFSAERLKGVDSTLKIQPAKLEDSAVYLCASSLKGQGEQYFGPGTRLTVT.

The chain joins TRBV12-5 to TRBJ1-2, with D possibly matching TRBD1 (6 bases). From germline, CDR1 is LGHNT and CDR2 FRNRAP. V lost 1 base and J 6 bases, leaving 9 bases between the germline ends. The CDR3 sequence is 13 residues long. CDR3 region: CASGLDRVDGYTF. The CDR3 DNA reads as TGTGCTAGTGGTTTGGACAGGGTCGATGGCTACACCTTC.